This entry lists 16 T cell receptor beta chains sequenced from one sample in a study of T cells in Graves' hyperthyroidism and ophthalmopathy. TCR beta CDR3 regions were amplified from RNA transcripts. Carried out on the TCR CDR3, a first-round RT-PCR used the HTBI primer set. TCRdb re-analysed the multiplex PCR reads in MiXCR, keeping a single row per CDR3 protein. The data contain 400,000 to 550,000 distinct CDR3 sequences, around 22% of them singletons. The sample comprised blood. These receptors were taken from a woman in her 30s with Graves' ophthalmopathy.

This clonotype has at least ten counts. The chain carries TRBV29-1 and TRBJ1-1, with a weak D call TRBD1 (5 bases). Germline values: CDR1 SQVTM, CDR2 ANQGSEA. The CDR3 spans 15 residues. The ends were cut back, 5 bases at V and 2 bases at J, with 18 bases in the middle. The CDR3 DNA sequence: TGCAGCGTTACTACCCATGGAGGGACCAACACTGAAGCTTTCTTT. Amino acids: CSVTTHGGTNTEAFF.

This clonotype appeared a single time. The CDR3 sequence: CASKKRITGELFF. In DNA, the CDR3 is TGTGCCAGCAAGAAGCGGATCACCGGGGAGCTGTTTTTT. The chain recombines TRBV6-1 with TRBJ2-2; perhaps TRBD2 as D (5 bases). The CDR3 sequence is 13 residues long. Trimming stripped 7 bases from V and 4 bases from J, with 10 bases between. Germline lookup yields CDR1 MNHNS and CDR2 SASEGT.

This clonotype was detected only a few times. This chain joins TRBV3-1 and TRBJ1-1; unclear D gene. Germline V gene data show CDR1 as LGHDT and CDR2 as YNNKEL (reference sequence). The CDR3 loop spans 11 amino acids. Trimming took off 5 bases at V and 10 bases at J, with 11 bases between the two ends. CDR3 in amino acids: CASSDHVRAFF. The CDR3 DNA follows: TGTGCCAGCAGCGACCATGTGAGAGCTTTCTTT.

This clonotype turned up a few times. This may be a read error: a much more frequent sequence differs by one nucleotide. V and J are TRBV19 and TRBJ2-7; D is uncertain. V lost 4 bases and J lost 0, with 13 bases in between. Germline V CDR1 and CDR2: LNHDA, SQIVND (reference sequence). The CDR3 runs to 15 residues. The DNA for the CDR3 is TGTGCCAGTAGTACCTACTACTCCAGCTCCTACGAGCAGTACTTC. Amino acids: CASSTYYSSSYEQYF.

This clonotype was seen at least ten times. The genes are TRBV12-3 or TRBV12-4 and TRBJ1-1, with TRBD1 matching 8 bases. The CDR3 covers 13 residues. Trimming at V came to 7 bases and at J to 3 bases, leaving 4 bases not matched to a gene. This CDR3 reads CASTLQGDTEAFF. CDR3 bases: TGTGCCAGCACCTTACAGGGGGACACTGAAGCTTTCTTT.

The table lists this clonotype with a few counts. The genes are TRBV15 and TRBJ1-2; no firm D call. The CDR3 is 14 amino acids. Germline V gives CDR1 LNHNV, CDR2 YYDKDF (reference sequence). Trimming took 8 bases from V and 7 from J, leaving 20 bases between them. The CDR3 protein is CATSLGNRDRGYTF. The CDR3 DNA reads TGTGCCACCTCCCTAGGGAACCGAGACCGTGGCTACACCTTC.

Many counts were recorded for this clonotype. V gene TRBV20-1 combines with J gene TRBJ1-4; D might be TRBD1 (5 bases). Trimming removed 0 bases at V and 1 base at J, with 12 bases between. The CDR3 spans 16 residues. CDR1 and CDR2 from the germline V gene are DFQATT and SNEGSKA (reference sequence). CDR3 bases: TGCAGTGCTAGAGATCGGATGGGACGAACTAATGAAAAACTGTTTTTT. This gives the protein CSARDRMGRTNEKLFF.

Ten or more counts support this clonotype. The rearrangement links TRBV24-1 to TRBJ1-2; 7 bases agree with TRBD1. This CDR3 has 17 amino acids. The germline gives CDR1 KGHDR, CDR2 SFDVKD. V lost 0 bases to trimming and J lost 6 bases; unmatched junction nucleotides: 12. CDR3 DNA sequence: TGTGCCACCAGTGATTTGCCCGCTTGGGACAGTGGAGATGGCTACACCTTC. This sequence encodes CATSDLPAWDSGDGYTF.

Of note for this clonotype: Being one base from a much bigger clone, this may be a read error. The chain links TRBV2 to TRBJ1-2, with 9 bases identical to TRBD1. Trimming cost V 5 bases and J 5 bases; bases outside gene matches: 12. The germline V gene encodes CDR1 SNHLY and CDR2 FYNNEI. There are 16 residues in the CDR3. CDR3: CASSSGGTGLKYGYTF. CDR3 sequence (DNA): TGTGCCAGCAGTTCCGGAGGGACAGGGTTGAAGTATGGCTACACCTTC. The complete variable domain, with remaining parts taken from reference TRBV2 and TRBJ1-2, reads EPEVTQTPSHQVTQMGQEVILRCVPISNHLYFYWYRQILGQKVEFLVSFYNNEISEKSEIFDDQFSVERPDGSNFTLKIRSTKLEDSAMYFCASSSGGTGLKYGYTFGSGTRLTVV.

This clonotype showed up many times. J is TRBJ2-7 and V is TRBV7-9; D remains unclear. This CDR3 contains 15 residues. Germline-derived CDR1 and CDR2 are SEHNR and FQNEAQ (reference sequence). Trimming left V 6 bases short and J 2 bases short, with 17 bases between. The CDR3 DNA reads TGTGCCAGCAGACCCTCCTCAGATACCCCCTACGAGCAGTACTTC. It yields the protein CASRPSSDTPYEQYF. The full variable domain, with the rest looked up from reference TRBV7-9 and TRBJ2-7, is DTGVSQNPRHKITKRGQNVTFRCDPISEHNRLYWYRQTLGQGPEFLTYFQNEAQLEKSRLLSDRFSAERPKGSFSTLEIQRTEQGDSAMYLCASRPSSDTPYEQYFGPGTRLTVT.

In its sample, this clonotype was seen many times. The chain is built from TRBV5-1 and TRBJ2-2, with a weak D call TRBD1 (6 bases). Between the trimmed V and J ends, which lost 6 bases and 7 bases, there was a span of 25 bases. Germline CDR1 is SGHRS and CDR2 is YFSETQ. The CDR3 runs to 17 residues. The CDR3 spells CASTPPRGGGALGELFF. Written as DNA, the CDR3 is TGCGCCAGCACCCCCCCCCGGGGTGGGGGCGCCCTCGGGGAGCTGTTTTTT.

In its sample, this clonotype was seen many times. The CDR3 protein is CASSIDPEDGYQPQHF. The CDR3 bases are TGTGCCAGTAGTATAGATCCCGAGGACGGTTATCAGCCCCAGCATTTT. The rearrangement uses TRBV19 and TRBJ1-5; D call uncertain. The germline V gene has CDR1 LNHDA and CDR2 SQIVND (reference sequence). Trimming took 0 bases from V and 5 from J, leaving 14 bases between them. There are 16 residues in the CDR3.

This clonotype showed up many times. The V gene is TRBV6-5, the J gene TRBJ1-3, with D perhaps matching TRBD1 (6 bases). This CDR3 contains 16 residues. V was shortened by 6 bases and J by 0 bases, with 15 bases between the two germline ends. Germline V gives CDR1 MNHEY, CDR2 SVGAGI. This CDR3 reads CASRRLGGVSGNTIYF. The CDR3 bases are TGTGCCAGCAGAAGACTAGGGGGGGTCTCTGGAAACACCATATATTTT.

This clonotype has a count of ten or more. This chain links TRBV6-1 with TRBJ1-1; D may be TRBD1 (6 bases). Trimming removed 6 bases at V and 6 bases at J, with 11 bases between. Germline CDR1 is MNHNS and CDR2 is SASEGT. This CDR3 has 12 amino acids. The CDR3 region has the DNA TGTGCCAGCAGCCCACAGGGATCTGAAGCTTTCTTT. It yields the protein CASSPQGSEAFF.

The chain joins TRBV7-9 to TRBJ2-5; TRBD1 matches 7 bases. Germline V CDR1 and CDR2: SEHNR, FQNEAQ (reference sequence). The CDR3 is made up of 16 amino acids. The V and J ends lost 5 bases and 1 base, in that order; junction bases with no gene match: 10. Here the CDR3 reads CASSTRQGSRQETQYF. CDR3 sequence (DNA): TGTGCCAGCAGCACCCGACAGGGCTCTCGCCAAGAGACCCAGTACTTC.

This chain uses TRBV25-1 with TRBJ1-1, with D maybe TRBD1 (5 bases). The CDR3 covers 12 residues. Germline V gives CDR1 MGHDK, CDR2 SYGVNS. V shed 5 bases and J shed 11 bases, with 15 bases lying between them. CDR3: CASSPRAGRAFF. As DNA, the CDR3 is TGTGCCAGCAGTCCCAGGGCAGGGCGGGCTTTCTTT.